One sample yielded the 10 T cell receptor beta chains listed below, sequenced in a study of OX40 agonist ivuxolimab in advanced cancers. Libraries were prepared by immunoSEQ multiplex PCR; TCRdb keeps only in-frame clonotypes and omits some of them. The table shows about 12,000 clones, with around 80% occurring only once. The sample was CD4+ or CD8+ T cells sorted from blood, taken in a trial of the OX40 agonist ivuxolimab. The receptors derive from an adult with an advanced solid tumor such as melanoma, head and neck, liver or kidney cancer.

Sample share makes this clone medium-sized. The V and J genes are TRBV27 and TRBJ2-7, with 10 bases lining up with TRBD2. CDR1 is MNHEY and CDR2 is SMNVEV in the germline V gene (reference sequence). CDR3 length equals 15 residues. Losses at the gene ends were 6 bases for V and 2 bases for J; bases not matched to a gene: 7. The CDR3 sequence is CASRITSGTTYEQYF. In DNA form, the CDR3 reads TGTGCCAGCAGAATTACTAGCGGGACCACCTACGAGCAGTACTTC.

The CDR3 DNA is TGTGCCAGCAGCGTAGCGCTAGCGGGAGAGAACTCCTACGAGCAGTACTTC. Translating it yields CASSVALAGENSYEQYF. The genes are TRBV9 and TRBJ2-7; 10 bases match TRBD2. With 0 bases clipped from V and 0 bases from J, the junction kept 6 bases outside the gene matches. The CDR3 spans 17 residues. Germline V gene sequence: CDR1 SGDLS, CDR2 YYNGEE.

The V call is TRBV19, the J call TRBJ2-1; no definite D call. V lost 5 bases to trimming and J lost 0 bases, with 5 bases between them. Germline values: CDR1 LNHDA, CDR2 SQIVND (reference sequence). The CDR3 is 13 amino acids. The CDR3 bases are TGTGCCAGTAGTTTTAGCTCCTACAATGAGCAGTTCTTC. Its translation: CASSFSSYNEQFF.

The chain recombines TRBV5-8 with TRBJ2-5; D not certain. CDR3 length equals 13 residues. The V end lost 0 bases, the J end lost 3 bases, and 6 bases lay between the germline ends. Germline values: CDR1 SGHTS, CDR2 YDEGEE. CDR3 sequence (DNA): TGTGCCAGCAGCTTGGGAGGAGAAGAGACCCAGTACTTC. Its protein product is CASSLGGEETQYF.

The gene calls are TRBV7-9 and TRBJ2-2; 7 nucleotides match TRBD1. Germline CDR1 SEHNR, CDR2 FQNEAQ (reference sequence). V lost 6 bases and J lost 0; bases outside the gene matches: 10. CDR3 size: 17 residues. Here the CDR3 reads CASRPAADRANTGELFF. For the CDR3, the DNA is TGTGCCAGCAGGCCTGCAGCAGACAGGGCGAACACCGGGGAGCTGTTTTTT.

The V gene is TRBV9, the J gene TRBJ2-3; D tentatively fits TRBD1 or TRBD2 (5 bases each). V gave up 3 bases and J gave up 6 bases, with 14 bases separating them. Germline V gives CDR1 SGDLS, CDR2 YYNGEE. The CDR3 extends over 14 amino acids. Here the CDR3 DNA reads TGTGCCAGCAGCGGACGGGACGATAGGGATACGCAGTATTTT. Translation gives CASSGRDDRDTQYF. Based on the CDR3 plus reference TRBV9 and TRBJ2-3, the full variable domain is DSGVTQTPKHLITATGQRVTLRCSPRSGDLSVYWYQQSLDQGLQFLIQYYNGEERAKGNILERFSAQQFPDLHSELNLSSLELGDSALYFCASSGRDDRDTQYFGPGTRLTVL.

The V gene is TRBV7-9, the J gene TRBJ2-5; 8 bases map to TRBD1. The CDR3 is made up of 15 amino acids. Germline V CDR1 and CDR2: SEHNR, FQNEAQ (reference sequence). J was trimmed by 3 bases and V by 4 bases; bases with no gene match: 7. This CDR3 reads CASSSRTGREETQYF. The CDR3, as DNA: TGTGCCAGCAGCTCTCGGACAGGGCGGGAAGAGACCCAGTACTTC.

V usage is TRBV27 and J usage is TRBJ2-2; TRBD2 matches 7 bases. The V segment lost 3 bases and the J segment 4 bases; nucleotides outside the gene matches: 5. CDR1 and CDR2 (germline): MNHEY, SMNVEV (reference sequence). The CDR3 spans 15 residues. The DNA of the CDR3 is TGTGCCAGCAGTTTGGCGGGAGTATCCACCGGGGAGCTGTTTTTT. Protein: CASSLAGVSTGELFF.

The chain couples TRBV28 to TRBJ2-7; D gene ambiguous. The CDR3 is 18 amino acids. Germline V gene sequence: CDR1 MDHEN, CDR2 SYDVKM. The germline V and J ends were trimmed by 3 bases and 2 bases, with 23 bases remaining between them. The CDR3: CASSFFPSRHPPAYEQYF. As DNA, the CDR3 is TGTGCCAGCAGTTTTTTCCCCTCCCGACATCCACCCGCCTACGAGCAGTACTTC.

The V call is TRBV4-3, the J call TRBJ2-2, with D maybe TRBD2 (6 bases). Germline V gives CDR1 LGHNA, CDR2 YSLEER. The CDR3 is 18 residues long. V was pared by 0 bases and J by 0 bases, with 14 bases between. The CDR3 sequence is CASSQDSLGGANTGELFF. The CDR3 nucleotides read TGCGCCAGCAGCCAAGATAGTTTAGGAGGGGCGAACACCGGGGAGCTGTTTTTT.